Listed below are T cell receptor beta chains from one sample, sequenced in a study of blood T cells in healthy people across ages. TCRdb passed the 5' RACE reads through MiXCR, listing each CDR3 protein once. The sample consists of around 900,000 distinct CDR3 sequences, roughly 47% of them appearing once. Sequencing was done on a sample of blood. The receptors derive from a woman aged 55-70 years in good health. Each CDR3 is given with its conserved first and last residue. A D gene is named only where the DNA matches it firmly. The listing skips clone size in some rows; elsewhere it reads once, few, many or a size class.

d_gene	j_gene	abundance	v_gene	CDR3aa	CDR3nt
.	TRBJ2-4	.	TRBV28	CASTTPSRTKQYF	TGTGCCAGCACCACCCCATCGAGGACCAAGCAGTACTTC
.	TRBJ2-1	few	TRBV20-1	CSAAPLSVSYNEQFF	TGCAGTGCTGCGCCCCTAAGCGTTTCCTACAATGAGCAGTTCTTC
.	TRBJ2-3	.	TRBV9	CASSPLGGGTADTQYF	TGTGCCAGCAGCCCCCTCGGAGGTGGGACGGCAGATACGCAGTATTTT
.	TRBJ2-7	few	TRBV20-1	CSGTGGGSFYEQYF	TGCAGTGGGACGGGGGGCGGAAGTTTCTACGAGCAGTACTTC
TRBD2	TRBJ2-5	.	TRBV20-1	CSADRTSGSSGEQYF	TGCAGTGCAGACAGGACTAGCGGGAGCTCCGGAGAGCAGTACTTC
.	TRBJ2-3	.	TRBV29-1	CSVIAGDTQYF	TGCAGCGTTATAGCTGGAGATACGCAGTATTTT
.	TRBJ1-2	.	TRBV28	CASSGIGYGYTF	TGTGCCAGCAGTGGGATTGGCTATGGCTACACCTTC
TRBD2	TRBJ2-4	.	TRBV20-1	CSNAGVAKNIQYF	TGCAGTAATGCGGGGGTAGCCAAAAACATTCAGTACTTC
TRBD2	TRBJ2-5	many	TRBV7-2	CASSLGAGEGEETQYF	TGTGCCAGCAGCTTAGGTGCGGGAGAGGGAGAAGAGACCCAGTACTTC
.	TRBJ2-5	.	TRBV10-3	CAISETRAKGQYF	TGTGCCATCAGTGAGACCCGGGCCAAGGGTCAGTACTTC
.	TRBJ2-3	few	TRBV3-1	CASSRRSDTQYF	TGCGCCAGCAGCCGTAGGAGTGATACGCAGTATTTT
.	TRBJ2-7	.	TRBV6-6	CASSYGVRQTYEQYF	TGTGCCAGCAGTTACGGGGTCAGACAAACCTACGAGCAGTACTTC
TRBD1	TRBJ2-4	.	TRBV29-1	CSVYRGTGKNIQYF	TGCAGCGTCTACAGGGGGACAGGCAAAAACATTCAGTACTTC
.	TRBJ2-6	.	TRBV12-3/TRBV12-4	CASSPSWFPDKTTGANVLTF	TGTGCCAGCAGTCCCAGTTGGTTCCCGGACAAAACTACTGGGGCCAACGTCCTGACTTTC
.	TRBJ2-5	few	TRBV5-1	CASSLRGSDQETQYF	TGCGCCAGCAGCTTGAGGGGGAGCGACCAAGAGACCCAGTACTTC
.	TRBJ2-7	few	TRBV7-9	CASTEGLYNEQYF	TGTGCCAGCACCGAAGGGCTCTACAATGAGCAGTACTTC
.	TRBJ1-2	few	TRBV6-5	CASRTPTGFYGYTF	TGTGCCAGCAGGACCCCAACAGGTTTTTATGGCTACACCTTC
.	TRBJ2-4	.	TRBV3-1	CASSQSDGKNIRYF	TGTGCCAGCAGCCAATCTGATGGCAAAAACATTCGGTACTTC
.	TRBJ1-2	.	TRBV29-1	CSVVLGEYGYTF	TGCAGCGTTGTTCTCGGGGAATATGGCTACACCTTC
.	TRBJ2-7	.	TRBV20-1	CSAAGISDYEQYF	TGCAGTGCTGCGGGAATCTCCGACTACGAGCAGTACTTC
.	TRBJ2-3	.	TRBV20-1	CSARAWGRGTRTDTQYF	TGCAGTGCTAGAGCGTGGGGACGGGGGACGAGGACAGATACGCAGTATTTT
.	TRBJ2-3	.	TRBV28	CASSLSPGGAFYTPYF	TGTGCCAGCAGTTTATCGCCGGGTGGCGCCTTTTATACGCCGTATTTT